Below, 31 T cell receptor beta chains from the same sample are listed, as sequenced in a study of breast tumors, draining lymph nodes, adjacent tissues. TCRdb recomputed calls from the multiplex PCR reads with MiXCR, one row per CDR3 protein. In the table there are roughly 130,000 distinct CDR3 sequences, roughly 21% of which are singletons. Samples came from axillary lymph nodes draining the breast cancer. The sequencing sample was made of axillary lymph node tissue. These TCRs come from a female donor with breast cancer. Some clones in this sample may be carry-over from other donors' samples.

In its sample, this clonotype was seen a few times. The chain links TRBV19 to TRBJ1-5; 9 positions agree with TRBD1. This CDR3 has 17 residues. Germline CDR1 and CDR2: LNHDA and SQIVND (reference sequence). Trimming at V came to 5 bases and at J to 3 bases, leaving 11 bases not matched to a gene. The CDR3 reads CASSWDRETGDNQPQHF. The CDR3 DNA is TGTGCCAGTAGTTGGGACAGGGAAACTGGAGACAATCAGCCCCAGCATTTT.

Regarding this clonotype: A much larger clone lies one base from this, so it may be a read error. The chain carries TRBV6-1 and TRBJ1-2; no clear D. This CDR3 spans 11 amino acids. The germline V gene has CDR1 MNHNS and CDR2 SASEGT. CDR3 sequence (DNA): TGTGCTAGCGGGGTTCTCTATGGCTACACCTTC. It yields the protein CASGVLYGYTF.

V is TRBV18 and J is TRBJ1-1; D not resolved. The CDR3 sequence is 16 residues long. Per germline, CDR1 KGHSH and CDR2 LQKENI. The V end was cut by 0 bases, the J end by 1 base, with 12 bases between. The CDR3 loop reads CASSPPDDKPNTEAFF. DNA for the CDR3: TGTGCCAGCTCACCACCGGATGACAAACCGAACACTGAAGCTTTCTTT. The variable domain in full, with the rest retrieved from reference TRBV18 and TRBJ1-1, is NAGVMQNPRHLVRRRGQEARLRCSPMKGHSHVYWYRQLPEEGLKFMVYLQKENIIDESGMPKERFSAEFPKEGPSILRIQQVVRGDSAAYFCASSPPDDKPNTEAFFGQGTRLTVV.

This clonotype was seen many times. The rearrangement uses TRBV6-1 and TRBJ2-3; 8 bases fit TRBD1. Germline CDR1 MNHNS, CDR2 SASEGT. With 1 base clipped from V and 3 bases from J, the junction kept 3 bases outside the gene matches. The CDR3 runs to 15 residues. CDR3 sequence: CASSEVRGLTDTQYF. The CDR3 DNA sequence: TGTGCCAGCAGTGAAGTCAGGGGGCTAACAGATACGCAGTATTTT.

This clonotype was observed many times. The J gene is TRBJ2-3, the V gene TRBV30; tentatively, D is TRBD1 (5 bases). The germline V and J ends were trimmed by 2 bases and 3 bases, with 12 bases remaining between them. Germline V lookup: CDR1 GTSNPN, CDR2 SVGIG (reference sequence). The CDR3 is made up of 14 amino acids. The CDR3 reads CAWSYGAGTDTQYF. The CDR3 DNA is TGTGCCTGGAGTTATGGGGCAGGGACAGATACGCAGTATTTT.

Concerning this clonotype itself: A read error may explain this, as a much larger clone is one base away. The chain couples TRBV6-5 to TRBJ1-5; the D is unclear. V was trimmed by 8 bases and J by 9 bases, leaving 11 bases between them. CDR1 is MNHEY and CDR2 is SVGAGI in the germline V gene. The CDR3 runs to 11 residues. CDR3 protein: CASGVGRPQHF. For the CDR3, the DNA is TGTGCCAGCGGTGTTGGACGGCCCCAGCATTTT.

This clonotype was observed a handful of times. The genes are TRBV5-1 and TRBJ1-2, with D uncertain. V lost 4 bases and J 4 bases, leaving 8 bases between the germline ends. This CDR3 is 12 amino acids long. Germline CDR1 reads SGHRS; CDR2 reads YFSETQ. The CDR3 loop reads CASSERAYGYTF. The CDR3 nucleotides read TGCGCCAGCAGCGAAAGGGCCTATGGCTACACCTTC.

As regards this clonotype: A much larger clone differs by one base, so this may be a read error. This sequence joins TRBV11-2 and TRBJ2-3; a possible D gene is TRBD1 (6 bases). CDR3 size: 16 residues. The ends were cut back, 5 bases at V and 6 bases at J, with 21 bases in the middle. The germline gives CDR1 SGHAT, CDR2 FQNNGV. For the CDR3, the DNA is TGTGCCAGCAGCAGTCCTTGCAGGGGATCAAAGGATACGCAGTATTTT. Translating it yields CASSSPCRGSKDTQYF. The entire variable domain, with the rest obtained from reference TRBV11-2 and TRBJ2-3, is as follows: EAGVAQSPRYKIIEKRQSVAFWCNPISGHATLYWYQQILGQGPKLLIQFQNNGVVDDSQLPKDRFSAERLKGVDSTLKIQPAKLEDSAVYLCASSSPCRGSKDTQYFGPGTRLTVL.

This clonotype was seen at least ten times. This sequence joins TRBV4-2 and TRBJ1-2, with 8 positions matching TRBD1. The CDR3 is made up of 13 amino acids. Per the germline V gene, CDR1 is LGHNA and CDR2 is YNFKEQ. The V segment lost 4 bases and the J segment 11 bases; nucleotides outside the gene matches: 9. Here the CDR3 DNA reads TGTGCCAGCAGCCCCCCGGGACAGGAATTGTACACCTTC. Translated, it gives CASSPPGQELYTF.

This clonotype has a count of ten or more. V is TRBV10-3 and J is TRBJ2-5; D ambiguous. The CDR3 is 13 residues long. V lost 3 bases, J lost 1 base, and 6 bases lay in between. Per germline, CDR1 ENHRY and CDR2 SYGVKD. The DNA of the CDR3 is TGTGCCATCAGTGATACAGTCCAAGAGACCCAGTACTTC. It specifies CAISDTVQETQYF.

A word on this clonotype: This may come from a read error, since a much larger clone is one base off. This chain connects TRBV6-1 to TRBJ2-1, with D perhaps TRBD2 (6 bases). This CDR3 spans 14 amino acids. The V end was cut by 6 bases, the J end by 3 bases, with 12 bases between. CDR1 is MNHNS, CDR2 SASEGT, per germline. CDR3 residues: CASSPSVVYNEQFF. For the CDR3, the DNA is TGTGCCAGCAGCCCTAGCGTGGTCTACAATGAGCAGTTCTTC.

This clonotype appeared a few times. The chain combines TRBV29-1 with TRBJ2-5; D perhaps matches TRBD1 (6 bases). V lost 1 base to trimming and J lost 9 bases, with 15 bases between them. CDR1 and CDR2 (germline): SQVTM, ANQGSEA. CDR3 size: 13 residues. CDR3 DNA: TGCAGCGTTGAAGTTCGGACAGTAACGTCCCAGTACTTC. Translation: CSVEVRTVTSQYF.

This clonotype was observed at least ten times. The chain recombines TRBV2 with TRBJ2-2, with 7 bases matching TRBD1. The ends lost 6 bases at V and 6 bases at J; junction bases unmatched: 7. This CDR3 has 14 amino acids. Germline assignment: CDR1 SNHLY and CDR2 FYNNEI. This CDR3 is CASRKTGIPGELFF. CDR3 nucleotides: TGTGCCAGCAGGAAGACAGGGATCCCCGGGGAGCTGTTTTTT.

To note about this clonotype: A much larger clone is a single base away; this may be a read error. This chain connects TRBV20-1 to TRBJ2-7; 7 bases line up with TRBD2. CDR1 and CDR2 (germline): DFQATT, SNEGSKA (reference sequence). CDR3 length equals 15 residues. The CDR3 reads CSADSIQRDSCEQYF. Here the CDR3 DNA reads TGCAGTGCTGATTCCATTCAGCGGGACTCCTGCGAGCAGTACTTC.

This clonotype was seen many times. The chain carries TRBV13 and TRBJ2-1; TRBD2 aligns across 11 bases. The junction had 10 bases not matched to a gene; V was cut back by 6 bases and J by 6 bases. Germline V gives CDR1 PRHDT, CDR2 FYEKMQ (reference sequence). The CDR3 runs 16 residues. DNA for the CDR3: TGTGCCAGCAGGGTAACCCTAGCGGGAGGTCGCAATGAGCAGTTCTTC. It specifies CASRVTLAGGRNEQFF. Filled out from reference TRBV13 and TRBJ2-1, the complete variable domain reads AAGVIQSPRHLIKEKRETATLKCYPIPRHDTVYWYQQGPGQDPQFLISFYEKMQSDKGSIPDRFSAQQFSDYHSELNMSSLELGDSALYFCASRVTLAGGRNEQFFGPGTRLTVL.

This clonotype was counted ten times or more. The chain has TRBV25-1 and TRBJ1-5; D is uncertain. The CDR3 totals 15 residues. CDR1 is MGHDK, CDR2 SYGVNS, per germline. With 1 base removed from V and 0 bases from J, the gap between germline ends came to 7 bases. The CDR3: CASSESTYSNQPQHF. In DNA form, the CDR3 reads TGTGCCAGCAGTGAATCCACTTATAGCAATCAGCCCCAGCATTTT.

This clonotype was recorded many times. V usage is TRBV5-1 and J usage is TRBJ2-1; D is unclear. The CDR3 length is 13 residues. Trimming pared 5 bases from V and 0 bases from J, leaving 6 bases between. CDR1 is SGHRS and CDR2 is YFSETQ in the germline V gene. Written as DNA, the CDR3 is TGCGCCAGCAGTGTGGCCTCCTACAATGAGCAGTTCTTC. This codes for CASSVASYNEQFF.

This clonotype was seen repeatedly, ten times or more. The chain uses TRBV20-1 and TRBJ2-7; D remains unclear. CDR1 DFQATT and CDR2 SNEGSKA come from the germline V gene (reference sequence). Deletions cut 3 bases from V and 3 bases from J, with 9 bases between. This CDR3 contains 12 residues. As DNA, the CDR3 is TGCAGTGCTAGTAAAGAACACTACGAGCAGTACTTC. Protein product: CSASKEHYEQYF.

This clonotype was observed at least ten times. The chain carries TRBV6-5 and TRBJ1-2, with a tentative D call TRBD1 (5 bases). V lost 0 bases, J lost 7 bases, and 12 bases lay in between. Germline V gene lookup returns CDR1 MNHEY and CDR2 SVGAGI. The CDR3 is 14 residues long. The CDR3 coding sequence is TGTGCCAGCAGTTACTCGGGGGGGTTGAGTGGCTACACCTTC. Translation: CASSYSGGLSGYTF.

This clonotype was seen many times. The J gene is TRBJ2-2, the V gene TRBV12-3 or TRBV12-4, with 8 nucleotides matching TRBD1. CDR3 length: 14 residues. Trimming removed 7 bases from V and 7 bases from J; junction bases left unmatched: 8. As DNA, the CDR3 is TGTGCCAGCACCAAGACAGGGGTGGTCGGGGAGCTGTTTTTT. Amino acids: CASTKTGVVGELFF.

This clonotype was seen ten or more times. The chain has TRBV5-1 and TRBJ2-1; weak D call: TRBD2 (5 bases). From germline, CDR1 is SGHRS and CDR2 YFSETQ. This CDR3 has 13 amino acids. The V end was cut by 3 bases, the J end by 5 bases, with 9 bases between. Here the CDR3 reads CASSSLEDNEQFF. CDR3 bases: TGCGCCAGCAGCTCCCTGGAGGACAATGAGCAGTTCTTC.

This clonotype was observed at least ten times. This chain uses TRBV7-9 with TRBJ1-2; possible D gene TRBD1, 6 bases. The V gene's germline CDR1 is SEHNR and CDR2 FQNEAQ (reference sequence). The CDR3 consists of 13 residues. The V gene lost 6 bases and the J gene lost 6 bases, with 14 bases spanning the gap. Here the CDR3 reads CASSFGQQDGYTF. In nucleotides, the CDR3 is TGTGCCAGCAGTTTTGGACAGCAGGATGGCTACACCTTC.

The rearrangement uses TRBV18 and TRBJ1-4, with TRBD1 identical over 8 bases. Losses at the gene ends were 4 bases for V and 4 bases for J; bases not matched to a gene: 5. Germline CDR1 reads KGHSH; CDR2 reads LQKENI. The CDR3 contains 15 residues. The CDR3 bases are TGTGCCAGCTCACGGACAGGGTTTGATAATGAAAAACTGTTTTTT. Its protein is CASSRTGFDNEKLFF.

The rearrangement joins TRBV5-4 to TRBJ2-2; perhaps TRBD1 as D (5 bases). The CDR3 runs to 14 residues. V lost 4 bases and J 5 bases, leaving 12 bases between the germline ends. Germline V lookup: CDR1 SGHNT, CDR2 YYREEE (reference sequence). CDR3 in DNA: TGTGCCAGCAGCGTCCAGGCAGGGACCGGGGAGCTGTTTTTT. Translated, it gives CASSVQAGTGELFF.

This clonotype was seen ten or more times. This chain links TRBV20-1 with TRBJ2-7; no clear D. The V end was cut by 6 bases, the J end by 4 bases, with 13 bases between. The CDR3 sequence is 12 residues long. Germline loops: CDR1 DFQATT, CDR2 SNEGSKA (reference sequence). Here the CDR3 reads CSAELADYEQYF. In nucleotides, the CDR3 is TGCAGTGCAGAGTTGGCTGATTACGAGCAGTACTTC.

This clonotype was recorded at least ten times. The rearrangement joins TRBV11-1 to TRBJ2-7; 13 bases agree with TRBD2. V lost 5 bases, J lost 5 bases, and 6 bases stayed unmatched. In germline, CDR1 is SGHAT, CDR2 FQDESV (reference sequence). The CDR3 totals 15 residues. This CDR3 reads CASSQTSGRLDEQYF. In nucleotides, the CDR3 is TGTGCCAGCAGCCAGACTAGCGGGAGGCTCGACGAGCAGTACTTC.

In this sample, this clonotype turned up once. This chain connects TRBV18 to TRBJ1-1; D perhaps matches TRBD1 (6 bases). The germline gives CDR1 KGHSH, CDR2 LQKENI. The CDR3 loop spans 15 amino acids. V gave up 3 bases and J gave up 4 bases, with 15 bases separating them. CDR3 amino acids: CASSPGGQFGTEAFF. The CDR3 nucleotides are TGTGCCAGCTCACCCGGGGGGCAGTTCGGCACTGAAGCTTTCTTT.

This clonotype was detected ten times or more. The rearrangement uses TRBV12-3 or TRBV12-4 and TRBJ1-4; a possible D gene is TRBD1 (5 bases). CDR3 length: 15 residues. The V gene lost 6 bases and the J gene lost 4 bases, with 15 bases spanning the gap. CDR3 protein: CASSPGTAHNEKLFF. CDR3 coding DNA: TGTGCCAGCAGCCCCGGGACTGCTCATAATGAAAAACTGTTTTTT.

To note about this clonotype: A read error is possible here, since a much larger clone lies one base away. J is TRBJ2-7 and V is TRBV6-2 or TRBV6-3; tentative D call: TRBD2 (5 bases). Germline CDR1 reads MNHEY; CDR2 reads SVGEGT. The CDR3 runs to 12 residues. Trimming cost V 0 bases and J 6 bases, with 6 bases left between them. The CDR3 coding sequence is TGTGCCAGCAGTTACTCTGCGGGCGAGCAGTACTTC. This translates into CASSYSAGEQYF.

This clonotype was seen ten or more times. The chain joins TRBV11-2 to TRBJ1-6; possibly TRBD1 for D (6 bases). V was trimmed by 7 bases and J by 7 bases, leaving 11 bases between them. The CDR3 runs to 13 residues. Per the germline V gene, CDR1 is SGHAT and CDR2 is FQNNGV. The DNA of the CDR3 is TGTGCCAGCACCCTAACAGGGAATTCACCCCTCCACTTT. Translating it yields CASTLTGNSPLHF.

At least ten counts were recorded for this clonotype. The chain uses TRBV20-1 and TRBJ1-5, with TRBD1 identical over 7 bases. Germline-derived CDR1 and CDR2 are DFQATT and SNEGSKA (reference sequence). Trimming removed 6 bases from V and 2 bases from J; junction bases left unmatched: 4. The CDR3 sequence is 13 residues long. The DNA for the CDR3 is TGCAGTGCCGACGACAGGGGCAATCAGCCCCAGCATTTT. Translated, it gives CSADDRGNQPQHF.